The 14 T cell receptor beta chains presented below share a single source sample, sequenced in a study of CD8 T cells in Susac syndrome (dated by TCRdb to 2018 to 2020). Libraries were built with the immunoSEQ multiplex PCR assay. RNA was extracted using the RNeasy kit, and roughly 0.45 to 1 microgram was reverse transcribed with random hexamers. TCRdb redid the processing of the public reads, applying fastp at Q25 and MiXCR, and retained in-frame beta chains. Each CDR3 protein appears once, grouped with its most common genes and DNA. The sample profile shows about 160,000 distinct CDR3 sequences; roughly 94% of them were found once. Of the sample, 0.08% falls within the top ten clones. The sequenced sample consisted of CD4+ T cells from PBMCs. Every receptor here comes from a human donor in good health.

The chain couples TRBV29-1 to TRBJ2-5, with TRBD2 identical over 9 bases. The CDR3 covers 14 residues. Per the germline V gene, CDR1 is SQVTM and CDR2 is ANQGSEA. V lost 6 bases to trimming and J lost 0 bases; unmatched junction nucleotides: 5. The CDR3 here is CSVYRLADQETQYF. Written as DNA, the CDR3 is TGCAGCGTCTATCGACTAGCGGACCAAGAGACCCAGTACTTC. The full variable domain, completed using reference TRBV29-1 and TRBJ2-5, is SAVISQKPSRDICQRGTSLTIQCQVDSQVTMMFWYRQQPGQSLTLIATANQGSEATYESGFVIDKFPISRPNLTFSTLTVSNMSPEDSSIYLCSVYRLADQETQYFGPGTRLLVL.

J is TRBJ2-3 and V is TRBV20-1, with D unclear. With 6 bases removed from V and 4 bases from J, the gap between germline ends came to 14 bases. Germline CDR1 reads DFQATT; CDR2 reads SNEGSKA (reference sequence). CDR3 size: 13 residues. The CDR3 loop is CSALGPGADTQYF. CDR3 coding DNA: TGCAGTGCCCTCGGACCCGGAGCAGATACGCAGTATTTT.

The CDR3 sequence is CSARAEEWGYTF. CDR3 nucleotide sequence: TGCAGTGCTAGAGCTGAGGAGTGGGGCTACACCTTC. The genes are TRBV20-1 and TRBJ1-2, with D hard to call. The V gene's germline CDR1 is DFQATT and CDR2 SNEGSKA (reference sequence). The CDR3 totals 12 residues. The V end was cut by 1 base, the J end by 8 bases, with 11 bases between.

V is TRBV6-1 and J is TRBJ2-7, with 7 bases fitting TRBD1. The CDR3 has 15 residues. The V gene's germline CDR1 is MNHNS and CDR2 SASEGT. The V and J ends lost 7 bases and 8 bases, in that order; junction bases with no gene match: 17. The CDR3 here is CASIRLRQGRGKQYF. For the CDR3, the DNA is TGTGCCAGCATTCGTCTGCGACAGGGTCGTGGGAAGCAGTACTTC.

CDR3 sequence reads: CASSYQRRGETQYF. The CDR3 DNA reads TGTGCCAGCAGTTACCAGCGACGGGGGGAGACCCAGTACTTC. The chain combines TRBV6-2 or TRBV6-3 with TRBJ2-5; D possibly corresponds to TRBD2 (6 bases). Trimming stripped 2 bases from V and 5 bases from J, with 12 bases between. Per germline, CDR1 MNHEY and CDR2 SVGEGT. The length of the CDR3 is 14 residues.

The rearrangement joins TRBV7-2 to TRBJ1-6; D unresolved. The length of the CDR3 is 13 residues. CDR1 and CDR2 (germline): SGHTA, FQGNSA. The V and J ends lost 1 base and 10 bases respectively, with 8 bases between them. The CDR3 sequence: CASSLGAGSPLHF. The CDR3 DNA is TGTGCCAGCAGCTTAGGTGCAGGATCACCCCTCCACTTT. The full variable domain, in which reference TRBV7-2 and TRBJ1-6 provide the parts outside the CDR3, is GAGVSQSPSNKVTEKGKDVELRCDPISGHTALYWYRQSLGQGLEFLIYFQGNSAPDKSGLPSDRFSAERTGGSVSTLTIQRTQQEDSAVYLCASSLGAGSPLHFGNGTRLTVT.

The V gene is TRBV6-2 or TRBV6-3, the J gene TRBJ1-5; maybe TRBD1 (5 bases). The CDR3 runs to 14 residues. The V gene's germline CDR1 is MNHEY and CDR2 SVGEGT. Trimming shortened V by 4 bases and J by 5 bases, and 12 bases separated the two germline ends. CDR3 DNA sequence: TGTGCCAGCAGTTCCACGGACACTTATCAGCCCCAGCATTTT. Translating it yields CASSSTDTYQPQHF.

V gene TRBV28 combines with J gene TRBJ2-7; 7 bases are shared with TRBD1. The V gene's germline CDR1 is MDHEN and CDR2 SYDVKM. V gave up 2 bases and J gave up 8 bases; unmatched junction bases: 12. The CDR3 runs to 15 residues. CDR3 sequence reads: CASSLGSQGVEQQYF. The CDR3 DNA sequence: TGTGCCAGCAGTTTAGGGAGCCAGGGGGTAGAGCAGCAGTACTTC.

The chain uses TRBV6-5 and TRBJ2-5; D not certain. Trimming removed 5 bases from V and 5 bases from J, with 9 bases in between. CDR3 length: 12 residues. Germline loops: CDR1 MNHEY, CDR2 SVGAGI. The DNA of the CDR3 is TGTGCCAGCAGTCACCCCGGGGAGACCCAGTACTTC. This sequence encodes CASSHPGETQYF.

The gene calls are TRBV20-1 and TRBJ2-3; 7 bases are shared with TRBD2. With 3 bases clipped from V and 6 bases from J, the junction kept 9 bases outside the gene matches. CDR3 length: 14 residues. Germline V gene sequence: CDR1 DFQATT, CDR2 SNEGSKA (reference sequence). CDR3 loop: CSASLRESWDTQYF. The CDR3 bases are TGCAGTGCTAGTTTGCGGGAGAGCTGGGATACGCAGTATTTT.

The chain joins TRBV24-1 to TRBJ2-5; D ambiguous. From germline, CDR1 is KGHDR and CDR2 SFDVKD. V was cut by 6 bases and J by 3 bases, with 4 bases left in between. There are 11 residues in the CDR3. CDR3 in DNA: TGTGCCACCAGTAGAAAAGAGACCCAGTACTTC. It codes for CATSRKETQYF.

The chain is built from TRBV19 and TRBJ2-5; D possibly corresponds to TRBD1 (6 bases). The V end lost 3 bases, the J end lost 2 bases, and 10 bases lay between the germline ends. The germline CDR1 and CDR2 sequences are LNHDA and SQIVND (reference sequence). This CDR3 comprises 14 residues. The CDR3 DNA reads as TGTGCCAGTAGTATCAGGACAGAACAAGAGACCCAGTACTTC. Translating gives CASSIRTEQETQYF.

The gene calls are TRBV11-2 and TRBJ2-3; D gene uncertain. Deletions cut 5 bases from V and 2 bases from J, with 5 bases between. The CDR3 is made up of 12 amino acids. Germline loops: CDR1 SGHAT, CDR2 FQNNGV. In nucleotides, the CDR3 is TGTGCCAGCAGCGCGACCACAGATACGCAGTATTTT. Its translation: CASSATTDTQYF.

This sequence joins TRBV28 and TRBJ1-2; D call uncertain. The CDR3 is 16 residues long. V lost 2 bases and J 0 bases, leaving 13 bases between the germline ends. Germline CDR1 and CDR2: MDHEN and SYDVKM. CDR3 DNA sequence: TGTGCCAGCAGTTTACCTGGACTCCAAACTAACTATGGCTACACCTTC. This encodes CASSLPGLQTNYGYTF.